Listed below are T cell receptor beta chains from one sample, sequenced in a study of blood T cell repertoires in COVID-19. Generated by immunoSEQ multiplex PCR, the TCRdb table keeps only in-frame clones and is missing some. The data contain more than 95,000 clones, about 80% of them seen just once; the ten biggest clones take up about 11%. Specimen: peripheral blood. These receptors all stem from a human donor in a cohort sampled during active COVID-19. The CDR3 runs from the conserved cysteine through the conserved F or W. Fields, in order: CDR3 protein, CDR3 DNA, J gene, clone size, D gene, V gene. A D gene is named only where the DNA matches it firmly. Clone sizes are given selectively: once, few, many, or a class where the clone is expanded.

CDR3 protein: CASSDNQQGRDTQYF
CDR3 DNA: TGCGCCAGCAGTGACAACCAACAGGGGCGGGATACGCAGTATTTT
J gene: TRBJ2-3
clone size: -
D gene: TRBD1
V gene: TRBV10-1

CDR3 protein: CASSGTGVGYTF
CDR3 DNA: TGTGCCAGCAGCGGGACAGGGGTCGGCTACACCTTC
J gene: TRBJ1-2
clone size: -
D gene: TRBD1
V gene: TRBV11-2

CDR3 protein: CASSLGGQHPRGYTF
CDR3 DNA: TGTGCCAGCAGCTTGGGGGGACAGCACCCGCGGGGCTACACCTTC
J gene: TRBJ1-2
clone size: -
D gene: TRBD1
V gene: TRBV5-4

CDR3 protein: CASSPSGGSNTEAFF
CDR3 DNA: TGTGCCAGCAGCCCAAGTGGAGGTTCGAACACTGAAGCTTTCTTT
J gene: TRBJ1-1
clone size: -
D gene: -
V gene: TRBV7-3

CDR3 protein: CASRGTGIQPQHF
CDR3 DNA: TGTGCCAGCCGAGGGACAGGGATACAGCCCCAGCATTTT
J gene: TRBJ1-5
clone size: -
D gene: TRBD1
V gene: TRBV2

CDR3 protein: CASSLDSGSSGNTIYF
CDR3 DNA: TGCGCCAGCAGCTTGGATTCGGGGTCCTCTGGAAACACCATATATTTT
J gene: TRBJ1-3
clone size: few
D gene: -
V gene: TRBV5-1

CDR3 protein: CASTQPQDRVNAFF
CDR3 DNA: TGTGCCAGCACCCAACCTCAGGACAGGGTAAATGCTTTCTTT
J gene: TRBJ1-1
clone size: -
D gene: TRBD1
V gene: TRBV6-5

CDR3 protein: CASRDNRDYGYTF
CDR3 DNA: TGTGCCAGCAGGGATAACAGGGACTATGGCTACACCTTC
J gene: TRBJ1-2
clone size: -
D gene: -
V gene: TRBV12-3/TRBV12-4

CDR3 protein: CASSEVRAYEQYF
CDR3 DNA: TGTGCCAGCAGTGAGGTCAGGGCTTACGAGCAGTACTTC
J gene: TRBJ2-7
clone size: -
D gene: -
V gene: TRBV6-1

CDR3 protein: CASSVGTGASYNEQFF
CDR3 DNA: TGTGCCAGTAGTGTAGGGACAGGAGCCTCCTACAATGAGCAGTTCTTC
J gene: TRBJ2-1
clone size: -
D gene: TRBD1
V gene: TRBV19

CDR3 protein: CASSRRRGTEAFF
CDR3 DNA: TGCGCCAGCAGCCGGAGGCGAGGCACTGAAGCTTTCTTT
J gene: TRBJ1-1
clone size: -
D gene: -
V gene: TRBV5-1

CDR3 protein: CSVSYGGGYTF
CDR3 DNA: TGCAGCGTTTCCTACGGCGGTGGCTACACCTTC
J gene: TRBJ1-2
clone size: -
D gene: -
V gene: TRBV29-1

CDR3 protein: CSAEGLSERTF
CDR3 DNA: TGCAGTGCCGAGGGACTCTCTGAACGCACCTTC
J gene: TRBJ1-2
clone size: -
D gene: -
V gene: TRBV20-1

CDR3 protein: CASSRSGLEQYF
CDR3 DNA: TGTGCCAGCAGCCGGAGTGGGCTCGAGCAGTACTTC
J gene: TRBJ2-7
clone size: -
D gene: -
V gene: TRBV7-8

CDR3 protein: CASSFTGLSGNTIYF
CDR3 DNA: TGTGCCAGCAGCTTCACGGGACTCTCTGGAAACACCATATATTTT
J gene: TRBJ1-3
clone size: -
D gene: -
V gene: TRBV5-4

CDR3 protein: CASSPRGSYEQYF
CDR3 DNA: TGTGCCAGCAGTCCCCGAGGCTCCTACGAGCAGTACTTC
J gene: TRBJ2-7
clone size: -
D gene: -
V gene: TRBV12-3/TRBV12-4

CDR3 protein: CASSFRLGPGSTEAFF
CDR3 DNA: TGTGCCAGCAGCTTCCGTCTCGGCCCTGGGAGCACTGAAGCTTTCTTT
J gene: TRBJ1-1
clone size: -
D gene: -
V gene: TRBV11-2

CDR3 protein: CASSQRTSGGPRNEQFF
CDR3 DNA: TGTGCCAGCAGCCAACGGACTAGCGGGGGTCCTCGGAATGAGCAGTTCTTC
J gene: TRBJ2-1
clone size: -
D gene: TRBD2
V gene: TRBV3-1/TRBV3-2

CDR3 protein: CASSQGGGELFF
CDR3 DNA: TGTGCCAGCAGCCAAGGGGGCGGGGAGCTGTTTTTT
J gene: TRBJ2-2
clone size: -
D gene: -
V gene: TRBV28

CDR3 protein: CASSLSGTGNTEAFF
CDR3 DNA: TGCGCCAGCAGCTTATCGGGGACAGGGAACACTGAAGCTTTCTTT
J gene: TRBJ1-1
clone size: few
D gene: TRBD1
V gene: TRBV5-1

CDR3 protein: CASSQVFGGRTDNQPQHF
CDR3 DNA: TGTGCCAGCAGCCAAGTTTTTGGGGGACGGACAGACAATCAGCCCCAGCATTTT
J gene: TRBJ1-5
clone size: -
D gene: -
V gene: TRBV3-1/TRBV3-2

CDR3 protein: CAGPPTYQETQYF
CDR3 DNA: TGTGCTGGGCCCCCGACGTACCAAGAGACCCAGTACTTC
J gene: TRBJ2-5
clone size: -
D gene: -
V gene: TRBV12-5

CDR3 protein: CASSLDAMVHAAGGYTF
CDR3 DNA: TGTGCCAGCAGCTTAGATGCAATGGTGCACGCGGCGGGTGGCTACACCTTC
J gene: TRBJ1-2
clone size: -
D gene: -
V gene: TRBV11-3

CDR3 protein: CASSELKSNYTF
CDR3 DNA: TGTGCCAGCAGTGAACTTAAGAGCAACTACACCTTC
J gene: TRBJ1-2
clone size: -
D gene: -
V gene: TRBV6-1

CDR3 protein: CASSLPRGYTF
CDR3 DNA: TGTGCCAGCAGTCTCCCGCGGGGCTACACCTTC
J gene: TRBJ1-2
clone size: -
D gene: -
V gene: TRBV2

CDR3 protein: CASSESGNGPYEQYF
CDR3 DNA: TGTGCCAGCAGTGAATCCGGGAACGGACCCTACGAGCAGTACTTC
J gene: TRBJ2-7
clone size: -
D gene: -
V gene: TRBV6-1

CDR3 protein: CASSPGGGAPYGYTF
CDR3 DNA: TGTGCCAGCAGCCCAGGCGGGGGGGCCCCCTATGGCTACACCTTC
J gene: TRBJ1-2
clone size: few
D gene: -
V gene: TRBV7-9

CDR3 protein: CASSAGQGYTGELFF
CDR3 DNA: TGTGCCAGCAGCGCCGGACAGGGGTACACCGGGGAGCTGTTTTTT
J gene: TRBJ2-2
clone size: -
D gene: TRBD1
V gene: TRBV5-5

CDR3 protein: CATSQGGMNTEAFF
CDR3 DNA: TGTGCCACCAGCCAGGGGGGCATGAACACTGAAGCTTTCTTT
J gene: TRBJ1-1
clone size: -
D gene: TRBD1
V gene: TRBV15

CDR3 protein: CASSVAFNQPQHF
CDR3 DNA: TGTGCCAGCAGCGTAGCCTTTAATCAGCCCCAGCATTTT
J gene: TRBJ1-5
clone size: -
D gene: -
V gene: TRBV6-5

CDR3 protein: CASSPTGYYEQYF
CDR3 DNA: TGTGCCAGCAGCCCCACAGGGTACTACGAGCAGTACTTC
J gene: TRBJ2-7
clone size: -
D gene: -
V gene: TRBV11-2

CDR3 protein: CASSEPTGRNQPQHF
CDR3 DNA: TGTGCCAGCAGTGAACCGACAGGGCGGAATCAGCCCCAGCATTTT
J gene: TRBJ1-5
clone size: -
D gene: TRBD1
V gene: TRBV6-1

CDR3 protein: CASSPRTSGATDTQYF
CDR3 DNA: TGTGCCAGCAGCCCTCGGACTAGCGGGGCTACAGATACGCAGTATTTT
J gene: TRBJ2-3
clone size: once
D gene: TRBD2
V gene: TRBV3-1/TRBV3-2

CDR3 protein: CASSQQVENSPLHF
CDR3 DNA: TGCGCCAGCAGCCAACAGGTAGAGAATTCACCCCTCCACTTT
J gene: TRBJ1-6
clone size: -
D gene: -
V gene: TRBV5-1

CDR3 protein: CASSLERGGNSPLHF
CDR3 DNA: TGTGCCAGCAGCTTAGAGCGCGGGGGTAATTCACCCCTCCACTTT
J gene: TRBJ1-6
clone size: few
D gene: -
V gene: TRBV7-6

CDR3 protein: CASSLRGQGATINGYTF
CDR3 DNA: TGTGCCAGCAGTCTGAGGGGACAGGGGGCTACTATCAATGGCTACACCTTC
J gene: TRBJ1-2
clone size: -
D gene: TRBD1
V gene: TRBV27

CDR3 protein: CASSLEADRGFYQPQHF
CDR3 DNA: TGTGCCAGCAGCTTGGAGGCGGACAGGGGATTTTATCAGCCCCAGCATTTT
J gene: TRBJ1-5
clone size: -
D gene: TRBD1
V gene: TRBV5-5

CDR3 protein: CASSESLRTSKQTQYF
CDR3 DNA: TGTGCCAGTAGTGAATCTTTACGGACTAGTAAACAGACCCAGTACTTC
J gene: TRBJ2-5
clone size: -
D gene: TRBD2
V gene: TRBV19

CDR3 protein: CASSPAGGASNQPQHF
CDR3 DNA: TGTGCCAGCTCACCGGCGGGGGGAGCGTCCAATCAGCCCCAGCATTTT
J gene: TRBJ1-5
clone size: -
D gene: -
V gene: TRBV18

CDR3 protein: CSASVGRGSYEQYF
CDR3 DNA: TGCAGTGCTAGTGTGGGCAGAGGGTCCTACGAGCAGTACTTC
J gene: TRBJ2-7
clone size: -
D gene: -
V gene: TRBV20-1

CDR3 protein: CASSQDSGSRF
CDR3 DNA: TGTGCCAGCAGTCAGGACTCAGGTTCCCGCTTC
J gene: TRBJ1-2
clone size: -
D gene: -
V gene: TRBV2

CDR3 protein: CASSQDSVTTGELFF
CDR3 DNA: TGTGCCAGCAGTCAGGACAGTGTAACCACCGGGGAGCTGTTTTTT
J gene: TRBJ2-2
clone size: -
D gene: -
V gene: TRBV7-2

CDR3 protein: CASSLGAGAHNEQFF
CDR3 DNA: TGTGCCAGCAGCTTAGGAGCGGGGGCCCACAATGAGCAGTTCTTC
J gene: TRBJ2-1
clone size: once
D gene: TRBD2
V gene: TRBV7-9

CDR3 protein: CASSLSRVATNYGYTF
CDR3 DNA: TGTGCCAGCAGCTTAAGCCGGGTCGCCACCAACTATGGCTACACCTTC
J gene: TRBJ1-2
clone size: -
D gene: -
V gene: TRBV7-2

CDR3 protein: CASSLGERGEQFF
CDR3 DNA: TGCGCCAGCAGCTTGGGTGAGCGTGGGGAGCAGTTCTTC
J gene: TRBJ2-1
clone size: -
D gene: -
V gene: TRBV5-1

CDR3 protein: CASSPSRGRYF
CDR3 DNA: TGTGCCAGCAGCCCATCTAGGGGCAGATACTTC
J gene: TRBJ2-7
clone size: -
D gene: -
V gene: TRBV11-2

CDR3 protein: CAWTRQGWYGYTF
CDR3 DNA: TGTGCCTGGACCCGACAGGGTTGGTATGGCTACACCTTC
J gene: TRBJ1-2
clone size: -
D gene: TRBD1
V gene: TRBV30

CDR3 protein: CASSVGVSGGARDEQFF
CDR3 DNA: TGTGCCAGCAGCGTAGGGGTTAGCGGGGGGGCACGAGATGAGCAGTTCTTC
J gene: TRBJ2-1
clone size: -
D gene: TRBD2
V gene: TRBV9

CDR3 protein: CASSLVGLLGGEQYF
CDR3 DNA: TGTGCCAGCAGTTTGGTTGGGCTTTTGGGTGGCGAGCAGTACTTC
J gene: TRBJ2-7
clone size: few
D gene: -
V gene: TRBV27

CDR3 protein: CASSLFGSGPNEKLFF
CDR3 DNA: TGTGCCAGCAGCTTATTCGGGTCAGGGCCTAATGAAAAACTGTTTTTT
J gene: TRBJ1-4
clone size: -
D gene: -
V gene: TRBV7-9

CDR3 protein: CASSTGVTYNSPLHF
CDR3 DNA: TGTGCCAGCAGCACAGGGGTAACCTATAATTCACCCCTCCACTTT
J gene: TRBJ1-6
clone size: -
D gene: TRBD1
V gene: TRBV9

CDR3 protein: CASSQTQGADNEQFF
CDR3 DNA: TGCGCCAGCAGCCAGACACAGGGAGCCGACAATGAGCAGTTCTTC
J gene: TRBJ2-1
clone size: once
D gene: -
V gene: TRBV4-1

CDR3 protein: CASSLRRVNEKLFF
CDR3 DNA: TGTGCCAGCAGCTTGCGACGGGTTAATGAAAAACTGTTTTTT
J gene: TRBJ1-4
clone size: once
D gene: -
V gene: TRBV7-2